A single sample is the source of the 10 T cell receptor beta chains below, sequenced in a study of blood T cell repertoires in COVID-19. Clones were sequenced by immunoSEQ multiplex PCR, and TCRdb holds only the in-frame ones, with some missing. The profile shows 130,000 to 150,000 clones, about 88% of them singletons. Material for sequencing was peripheral blood. These receptor sequences come from a human donor in a cohort sampled during active COVID-19.

The chain employs TRBV5-1 and TRBJ2-5; TRBD2 aligns across 9 bases. The germline gives CDR1 SGHRS, CDR2 YFSETQ. The junction had 11 bases not matched to a gene; V was cut back by 3 bases and J by 2 bases. This CDR3 has 17 amino acids. The DNA of the CDR3 is TGCGCCAGCAGCTCGGGTAGCGGGAGTCGTTTTCAAGAGACCCAGTACTTC. Translated: CASSSGSGSRFQETQYF.

The CDR3 region is CASSLELNNEQFF. In DNA, the CDR3 is TGTGCCAGCAGCTTAGAACTTAACAATGAGCAGTTCTTC. The chain couples TRBV7-2 to TRBJ2-1, with unresolved D. Per germline, CDR1 SGHTA and CDR2 FQGNSA. The length of the CDR3 is 13 residues. V was shortened by 1 base and J by 5 bases, with 6 bases between the two germline ends.

This clone was observed a few times. This sequence joins TRBV19 and TRBJ2-1; TRBD2 agrees at 13 bases. In germline, CDR1 is LNHDA, CDR2 SQIVND (reference sequence). V was pared by 4 bases and J by 6 bases, with 3 bases of the junction left unmatched. The CDR3 spans 15 residues. The CDR3 sequence is CASSTTSGGFNEQFF. The CDR3 nucleotides read TGTGCCAGTAGTACGACTAGCGGGGGGTTCAATGAGCAGTTCTTC.

The chain's CDR3 is CAISDLAGRNEQFF. CDR3 coding DNA: TGTGCCATCAGCGACTTAGCGGGAAGGAATGAGCAGTTCTTC. The rearrangement uses TRBV10-3 and TRBJ2-1; 8 bases match TRBD2. Germline values: CDR1 ENHRY, CDR2 SYGVKD. CDR3 length: 14 amino acids. Trimming took 6 bases from V and 7 from J; bases not matched to a gene: 8.

This chain connects TRBV2 to TRBJ2-7, with 11 nucleotides matching TRBD1. The germline V gene has CDR1 SNHLY and CDR2 FYNNEI. This CDR3 has 16 amino acids. After removal of 3 bases from V and 5 bases from J, the junction contained 9 bases not matched to a gene. The CDR3 is CASSEEGTGGLDEQYF. The DNA of the CDR3 is TGTGCCAGCAGTGAGGAAGGGACAGGGGGGTTGGACGAGCAGTACTTC.

This sequence joins TRBV19 and TRBJ1-1; D is unclear. Germline CDR1 and CDR2: LNHDA and SQIVND (reference sequence). The CDR3 runs 13 residues. Trimming cost V 0 bases and J 3 bases, with 5 bases left between them. As DNA, the CDR3 is TGTGCCAGTAGTATAGAGGAGGACACTGAAGCTTTCTTT. Its translation: CASSIEEDTEAFF.

This chain links TRBV6-5 with TRBJ1-2, with TRBD1 identical over 8 bases. CDR3 length: 13 amino acids. Germline V gives CDR1 MNHEY, CDR2 SVGAGI. J gave up 5 bases and V 6 bases, and 5 bases lay outside the gene matches. CDR3: CASSPNRGYGYTF. The DNA for the CDR3 is TGTGCCAGCAGCCCGAACAGGGGGTATGGCTACACCTTC.

This clone was picked up one time. This chain joins TRBV4-3 and TRBJ2-7; 8 nucleotides align to TRBD2. Germline CDR1 is LGHNA and CDR2 is YSLEER. The CDR3 runs to 14 residues. The trim removed 4 bases at V and 5 bases at J, leaving 7 bases unmatched. CDR3 sequence reads: CASSRLTGGDEQYF. The CDR3 nucleotides read TGCGCCAGCAGCCGGCTTACGGGAGGGGACGAGCAGTACTTC.

This chain joins TRBV2 and TRBJ2-7, with 9 bases lining up with TRBD1. This CDR3 has 14 residues. The V gene end was trimmed by 8 bases and the J gene end by 5 bases; junction bases not matched to a gene: 10. From germline, CDR1 is SNHLY and CDR2 FYNNEI. The CDR3 is CASVRGTGTHEQYF. DNA for the CDR3: TGTGCCAGCGTTAGGGGGACAGGGACCCACGAGCAGTACTTC.

The rearrangement joins TRBV18 to TRBJ2-1; TRBD2 matches 16 bases. V trimming: 3 bases; J trimming: 2 bases; junction bases outside the gene matches: 7. This CDR3 has 19 amino acids. Germline V gives CDR1 KGHSH, CDR2 LQKENI. The CDR3 region is CASSPYAGTSGGAYNEQFF. The CDR3 coding sequence is TGTGCCAGCTCACCTTATGCCGGGACTAGCGGGGGGGCCTACAATGAGCAGTTCTTC.